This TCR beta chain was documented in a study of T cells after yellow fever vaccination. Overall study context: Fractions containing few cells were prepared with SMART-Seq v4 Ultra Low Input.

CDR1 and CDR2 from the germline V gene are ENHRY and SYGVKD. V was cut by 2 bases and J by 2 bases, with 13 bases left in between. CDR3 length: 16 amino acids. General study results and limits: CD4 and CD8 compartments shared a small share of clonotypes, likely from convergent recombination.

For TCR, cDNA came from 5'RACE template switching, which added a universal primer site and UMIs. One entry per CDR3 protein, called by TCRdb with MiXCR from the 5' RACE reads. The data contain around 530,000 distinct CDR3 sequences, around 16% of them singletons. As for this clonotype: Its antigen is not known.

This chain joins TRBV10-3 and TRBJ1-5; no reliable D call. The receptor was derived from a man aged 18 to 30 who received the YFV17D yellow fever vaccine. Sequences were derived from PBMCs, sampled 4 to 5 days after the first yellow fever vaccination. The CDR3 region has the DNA TGTGCCATCAGTGAGAACAACCCGAGGGGCAATCAGCCCCAGCATTTT. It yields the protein CAISENNPRGNQPQHF.